These 25 T cell receptor beta chains share one sample of origin, sequenced in a study of cytomegalovirus exposure and HLA in healthy donors. This table comes from immunoSEQ multiplex PCR, and its TCRdb copy is limited to in-frame clones, with some not included. In the table there are about 160,000 clones, over 80% of which are singletons. Sample: PBMCs. These receptors originate from a man aged 30 to 45 in good health and CMV-seropositive.

The V and J genes are TRBV27 and TRBJ1-2; D uncertain. The CDR3 spans 13 residues. In germline, CDR1 is MNHEY, CDR2 SMNVEV (reference sequence). The germline V and J ends were trimmed by 2 bases and 8 bases, with 12 bases remaining between them. Here the CDR3 reads CASSLIRGRGYTF. The CDR3 DNA follows: TGTGCCAGCAGTTTAATCCGGGGTCGGGGCTACACCTTC.

This chain joins TRBV7-6 and TRBJ2-1, with 11 bases lining up with TRBD2. V gave up 3 bases and J gave up 5 bases; unmatched junction bases: 6. Germline loops: CDR1 SGHVS, CDR2 FNYEAQ. The CDR3 covers 16 residues. The CDR3: CASSFLSGGANNEQFF. The CDR3 DNA follows: TGTGCCAGCAGCTTCCTTAGCGGGGGGGCAAACAATGAGCAGTTCTTC.

In DNA, the CDR3 is TGTGCCAGCAGGTCAGGGGGAGATACGCAGTATTTT. Protein sequence: CASRSGGDTQYF. The chain is built from TRBV6-5 and TRBJ2-3, with TRBD1 matching over 7 bases. Germline V gene lookup returns CDR1 MNHEY and CDR2 SVGAGI. The CDR3 runs 12 residues. J lost 5 bases, V lost 6 bases, and 2 bases had no gene match.

This chain connects TRBV9 to TRBJ2-5, with 12 bases identical to TRBD2. J gave up 5 bases and V 0 bases, and 8 bases lay outside the gene matches. The germline V gene encodes CDR1 SGDLS and CDR2 YYNGEE. The CDR3 totals 17 residues. CDR3: CASSVGTRLAGVETQYF. CDR3 DNA sequence: TGTGCCAGCAGCGTAGGTACCAGACTAGCGGGGGTGGAGACCCAGTACTTC.

The chain couples TRBV7-8 to TRBJ1-1, with 8 bases that match TRBD1. Germline CDR1 is SGHVS and CDR2 is FQNEAQ. The CDR3 loop spans 14 amino acids. Unmatched junction bases numbered 4, after V lost 3 bases and J lost 4 bases. DNA of the CDR3: TGTGCCAGCAGCTTTGACAGGGGCATCACTGAAGCTTTCTTT. Translating gives CASSFDRGITEAFF.

This clone occurred once. The chain couples TRBV5-6 to TRBJ2-3; 10 nucleotides align to TRBD2. Per germline, CDR1 SGHDT and CDR2 YYEEEE. With 1 base clipped from V and 2 bases from J, the junction kept 7 bases outside the gene matches. The CDR3 sequence is 17 residues long. The CDR3 here is CASSLLAGARPTDTQYF. CDR3 sequence (DNA): TGTGCCAGCAGCTTGCTAGCGGGGGCCCGTCCCACAGATACGCAGTATTTT.

V usage is TRBV28 and J usage is TRBJ1-4, with D uncertain. CDR3 size: 18 residues. CDR1 is MDHEN, CDR2 SYDVKM, per germline. The V end was cut by 5 bases, the J end by 5 bases, with 24 bases between. The CDR3 here is CASSPWIEAAPANEKLFF. The CDR3 region has the DNA TGTGCCAGCAGTCCTTGGATAGAGGCGGCCCCGGCGAATGAAAAACTGTTTTTT.

This clone has just a few counts. The chain uses TRBV5-6 and TRBJ1-5; 7 bases align to TRBD1. Trimming took 4 bases from V and 4 from J; bases not matched to a gene: 8. Germline CDR1 SGHDT, CDR2 YYEEEE. The CDR3 is 15 residues long. CDR3 sequence (DNA): TGTGCCAGCAGCGGCCGGGACAGAGGGAATCAGCCCCAGCATTTT. It yields the protein CASSGRDRGNQPQHF.

The chain carries TRBV5-1 and TRBJ1-1; 9 bases map to TRBD1. The V gene end was trimmed by 4 bases and the J gene end by 4 bases; junction bases not matched to a gene: 5. The CDR3 consists of 14 residues. CDR1 is SGHRS, CDR2 YFSETQ, per germline. CDR3 nucleotides: TGCGCCAGCAGCCAAACAGGGGGCGTCACTGAAGCTTTCTTT. It translates to CASSQTGGVTEAFF.

Here the CDR3 reads CASRQAGSSYEQYF. CDR3 in DNA: TGTGCCAGCAGGCAAGCGGGGAGCTCCTACGAGCAGTACTTC. The chain is built from TRBV2 and TRBJ2-7, with 7 bases identical to TRBD2. Per germline, CDR1 SNHLY and CDR2 FYNNEI. CDR3 length: 14 amino acids. V was clipped by 6 bases and J by 0 bases; unmatched bases: 5.

The chain combines TRBV19 with TRBJ1-5, with a tentative D call TRBD1 (5 bases). Germline CDR1 reads LNHDA; CDR2 reads SQIVND (reference sequence). The CDR3 contains 12 residues. V was clipped by 8 bases and J by 4 bases, with 9 bases between them. The CDR3 is CASRDLNQPQHF. CDR3 in DNA: TGTGCCAGTCGGGACTTGAATCAGCCCCAGCATTTT.

A remark on this clone: The sample has other DNA sequences that encode this CDR3 too. The CDR3 region is CASSYTGVETQYF. CDR3 nucleotides: TGTGCCAGCAGTTACACGGGGGTGGAGACCCAGTACTTC. The chain combines TRBV6-5 with TRBJ2-5; the D gene is possibly TRBD2 (6 bases). The CDR3 sequence is 13 residues long. CDR1 is MNHEY and CDR2 is SVGAGI in the germline V gene. Between the trimmed V and J ends, which lost 2 bases and 5 bases, there was a span of 9 bases.

V usage is TRBV6-4 and J usage is TRBJ2-2; 10 bases align to TRBD2. CDR1 and CDR2 (germline): MRHNA, SNTAGT. Unmatched junction bases numbered 1, after V lost 0 bases and J lost 0 bases. This CDR3 comprises 17 residues. In nucleotides, the CDR3 is TGTGCCAGCAGTGACTCGAGCGGGGGGGCGAACACCGGGGAGCTGTTTTTT. It translates to CASSDSSGGANTGELFF.

The table lists this clone with a few counts. The chain has TRBV6-4 and TRBJ2-1, with 8 bases matching TRBD2. J gave up 3 bases and V 0 bases, and 1 base lay outside the gene matches. Germline CDR1 MRHNA, CDR2 SNTAGT. This CDR3 is built from 15 residues. CDR3 loop: CASSDSAGDYNEQFF. The CDR3, as DNA: TGTGCCAGCAGTGACTCAGCGGGGGACTACAATGAGCAGTTCTTC.

J is TRBJ2-1 and V is TRBV4-1, with D possibly TRBD1 on 6 matching bases. V was clipped by 2 bases and J by 6 bases, with 8 bases between them. CDR3 size: 13 residues. Germline assignment: CDR1 MGHRA and CDR2 YSYEKL. The CDR3 sequence is CASSQLGANEQFF. Here the CDR3 DNA reads TGCGCCAGCAGCCAACTGGGGGCCAATGAGCAGTTCTTC.

This clone has just one count. Other DNA sequences of this sample code for an identical CDR3. The genes are TRBV4-1 and TRBJ2-1; D remains ambiguous. V gave up 1 base and J gave up 1 base, with 8 bases separating them. The CDR3 runs 15 residues. The germline V gene encodes CDR1 MGHRA and CDR2 YSYEKL. CDR3 DNA sequence: TGCGCCAGCAGCCAAGGCCGAGGTTCCTACAATGAGCAGTTCTTC. Translated, it gives CASSQGRGSYNEQFF.

The rearrangement uses TRBV10-3 and TRBJ1-1; 9 bases agree with TRBD1. This CDR3 is 16 amino acids long. In germline, CDR1 is ENHRY, CDR2 SYGVKD. V was clipped by 3 bases and J by 5 bases; unmatched bases: 10. The CDR3 region is CAISERTGAERTEAFF. The DNA of the CDR3 is TGTGCCATCAGTGAAAGGACAGGGGCCGAGAGGACTGAAGCTTTCTTT.

The chain couples TRBV28 to TRBJ2-7, with a possible D match to TRBD1 (5 bases). V was trimmed by 6 bases and J by 6 bases, leaving 12 bases between them. The CDR3 runs to 12 residues. Germline assignment: CDR1 MDHEN and CDR2 SYDVKM. The CDR3 sequence: CASSRIDSEQYF. The DNA of the CDR3 is TGTGCCAGCAGCCGCATAGACAGCGAGCAGTACTTC.

Regarding this clone: Relative to the germline gene, one junction end is altered; a read error may explain this. This rearrangement joins TRBV7-9 to TRBJ2-2; tentatively, D is TRBD1 (5 bases). The CDR3 runs to 16 residues. From germline, CDR1 is SEHNR and CDR2 FQNEAQ (reference sequence). The CDR3 DNA sequence: TGTGCCAGCAGCCCCACCCGCTCAGGGAACCCCGGGGAGCTGTTTTTT. It specifies CASSPTRSGNPGELFF.

J is TRBJ1-2 and V is TRBV29-1; D remains unclear. CDR3 length: 13 amino acids. Deletions cut 1 base from V and 5 bases from J, with 11 bases between. CDR1 is SQVTM, CDR2 ANQGSEA, per germline. CDR3 loop: CSVEGHGKYGYTF. In nucleotides, the CDR3 is TGCAGCGTTGAAGGTCACGGGAAGTATGGCTACACCTTC.

The chain employs TRBV4-1 and TRBJ1-1, with a weak D call TRBD1 (5 bases). The CDR3 covers 13 residues. The V and J ends lost 4 bases and 5 bases respectively, with 11 bases between them. Germline V gene sequence: CDR1 MGHRA, CDR2 YSYEKL. CDR3 in DNA: TGCGCCAGCAGCCCGGGGGGGGTTACTGAAGCTTTCTTT. It specifies CASSPGGVTEAFF.

There are a few counts of this clone. The chain's CDR3 is CASSQRTSGGNEQFF. DNA for the CDR3: TGCGCCAGCAGCCAAAGGACTAGCGGGGGTAATGAGCAGTTCTTC. The chain has TRBV4-1 and TRBJ2-1; 13 positions agree with TRBD2. The CDR3 consists of 15 residues. Looked up from germline, CDR1 is MGHRA and CDR2 is YSYEKL. After removal of 2 bases from V and 7 bases from J, the junction contained 2 bases not matched to a gene.

V usage is TRBV5-1 and J usage is TRBJ1-1; TRBD1 matches at 9 bases. V gave up 5 bases and J gave up 1 base; unmatched junction bases: 12. Germline CDR1 and CDR2: SGHRS and YFSETQ. The CDR3 has 17 amino acids. CDR3: CASSSHRTGEGNTEAFF. In DNA form, the CDR3 reads TGCGCCAGCAGTTCCCACCGGACAGGGGAGGGGAACACTGAAGCTTTCTTT. Together with reference TRBV5-1 and TRBJ1-1, the CDR3 gives the full variable domain: KAGVTQTPRYLIKTRGQQVTLSCSPISGHRSVSWYQQTPGQGLQFLFEYFSETQRNKGNFPGRFSGRQFSNSRSEMNVSTLELGDSALYLCASSSHRTGEGNTEAFFGQGTRLTVV.

The V gene is TRBV4-1, the J gene TRBJ2-1, with TRBD1 as a possible D gene (6 bases). Trimming took 4 bases from V and 8 from J, leaving 18 bases between them. The CDR3 sequence is 15 residues long. Germline V gene sequence: CDR1 MGHRA, CDR2 YSYEKL. This chain's CDR3 is CASSLSGLAGDEQFF. DNA for the CDR3: TGCGCCAGCAGCCTATCCGGGCTCGCAGGGGATGAGCAGTTCTTC.

This clone has only a few counts. V usage is TRBV5-4 and J usage is TRBJ1-1; D perhaps matches TRBD1 (6 bases). Germline V gene lookup returns CDR1 SGHNT and CDR2 YYREEE (reference sequence). V dropped 0 bases and J dropped 6 bases, with 12 bases sitting between them. There are 14 residues in the CDR3. The CDR3 DNA sequence: TGTGCCAGCAGCTTGGGGAAGGGGGAAGCTGAAGCTTTCTTT. Translated: CASSLGKGEAEAFF.